This T cell receptor (beta chain) derives from a study of blood T cell repertoires in COVID-19. At the level of the study: COVID-19 samples from acute and convalescent phases originated in the United States, Italy and Spain. PBMCs, B-cell-depleted T cells, or T cells were the source of the cDNA or gDNA that made up the material.

In the authors' methods: Quantification of nucleated cells was approximated via reference gene primer amplification. The table came from immunoSEQ multiplex PCR; TCRdb's copy has only in-frame clones and leaves some out. D and trimming were read from the DNA, whereas the V and J calls and clone size are those reported in that table. The data hold fewer than 65,000 clones, with approximately 84% observed a single time. The CDR3 extends over 14 amino acids. Trimming cost V 3 bases and J 2 bases; bases outside gene matches: 2. Germline assignment: CDR1 SGHTA and CDR2 FQGNSA. The sequencing input was peripheral blood. The receptor was isolated from a man aged 55 to 69 with acute or convalescent COVID-19. The chain couples TRBV7-2 to TRBJ1-1; the match to TRBD1 covers 8 bases. The CDR3 loop reads CASSFGQGNTEAFF. For the CDR3, the DNA is TGTGCCAGCAGCTTCGGACAGGGTAACACTGAAGCTTTCTTT.